What follows is one T cell receptor (beta chain) and its context. The data were obtained in a study of blood T cell repertoires in COVID-19. Study information: From the United States, Italy and Spain came samples of acute and convalescent COVID-19. Sample material is recorded as cDNA or gDNA derived from T cells, B-cell-depleted T cells, or PBMCs.

As originally analysed: Amplification with reference gene primers provided the estimates of nucleated cell counts. Profiling relied on immunoSEQ multiplex PCR, and the TCRdb table lists in-frame clones only, not all of them. V, J and clone size are taken as reported in that table, and D and trimming were inferred from the DNA itself. This sample has just under 65,000 clones, with about 75% found just once. The specimen sequenced was peripheral blood. The clonotype originates from a woman aged 80 or older with acute or convalescent COVID-19.

The CDR3 loop is CAAPLGPERSPLHF. DNA for the CDR3: TGTGCCGCCCCATTGGGGCCCGAGAGGTCACCCCTCCACTTT. The genes are TRBV30 and TRBJ1-6, with TRBD1 as a possible D gene (5 bases). Trimming took off 8 bases at V and 10 bases at J, with 21 bases between the two ends. The CDR3 runs 14 residues. The V gene's germline CDR1 is GTSNPN and CDR2 SVGIG (reference sequence). The full variable domain, in which reference TRBV30 and TRBJ1-6 provide the parts outside the CDR3, is SQTIHQWPATLVQPVGSPLSLECTVEGTSNPNLYWYRQAAGRGLQLLFYSVGIGQISSEVPQNLSASRPQDRQFILSSKKLLLSDSGFYLCAAPLGPERSPLHFGNGTRLTVT.